The 15 T cell receptor beta chains listed next were all sequenced from one sample in a study of beta chain features in type 1 diabetes. Every isolated RNA sample was fully reverse transcribed, so sequencing captured expressed TCRB transcripts. Sequencing used immunoSEQ multiplex PCR; TCRdb keeps in-frame clones, though not all of them. The sample holds about 340,000 clones, about a tenth seen once. Their specific antigens are unknown. Study-wide findings and caveats: When Type 1 diabetes patients were examined, their TCRB CDR3s proved moderately but significantly shorter in all four CD4+ subsets.

Material: central memory CD4+ T cells from blood. These receptors were collected from a man aged 30 to 39 with type 1 diabetes.

This clone has more than one count but fewer than ten. CDR3: CASSDTTRGEGNQPQHF. As DNA, the CDR3 is TGTGCCAGCAGTGATACTACAAGGGGGGAAGGCAATCAGCCCCAGCATTTT. The V and J genes are TRBV25-1 and TRBJ1-5, with a tentative D call TRBD1 (6 bases). The germline V gene encodes CDR1 MGHDK and CDR2 SYGVNS. V was cut by 3 bases and J by 2 bases, with 17 bases left in between. The length of the CDR3 is 17 residues.

This clone was counted only a few times. The chain has TRBV10-2 and TRBJ1-1, with TRBD1 identical over 7 bases. The germline CDR1 and CDR2 sequences are WSHSY and SAAADI. The CDR3 runs to 16 residues. The V segment lost 6 bases and the J segment 1 base; nucleotides outside the gene matches: 11. In DNA, the CDR3 is TGCGCCAGCAGGGGGGAAGTTGGACAGGAGAACACTGAAGCTTTCTTT. This gives the protein CASRGEVGQENTEAFF.

This clone was observed a few times. The rearrangement joins TRBV4-3 to TRBJ1-2; weak D call: TRBD1 (5 bases). V shed 1 base and J shed 5 bases, with 14 bases lying between them. CDR1 and CDR2 from the germline V gene are LGHNA and YSLEER. The CDR3 runs 15 residues. The CDR3 protein is CASSQGDGNSYGYTF. CDR3 nucleotide sequence: TGCGCCAGCAGCCAAGGGGACGGGAACTCGTATGGCTACACCTTC.

This clone was counted a few times. The chain uses TRBV6-6 and TRBJ2-5; D is possibly TRBD1 (6 bases). The V and J ends lost 5 bases and 0 bases respectively, with 13 bases between them. This CDR3 is built from 15 residues. CDR1 and CDR2 from the germline V gene are MNHNY and SVGAGI (reference sequence). In DNA form, the CDR3 reads TGTGCCAGCAGTCCCTCGCGGACAGACCAAGAGACCCAGTACTTC. It codes for CASSPSRTDQETQYF.

This clone was seen at least ten times. With a much larger clone just one base away, this may be a read error. The rearrangement uses TRBV7-2 and TRBJ2-2; unclear D gene. V was clipped by 5 bases and J by 3 bases, with 4 bases between them. This CDR3 has 12 residues. Germline CDR1 SGHTA, CDR2 FQGNSA. Here the CDR3 reads CASSPYTGELFF. CDR3 nucleotides: TGTGCCAGCAGCCCGTACACCGGGGAGCTGTTTTTT.

The chain recombines TRBV5-4 with TRBJ2-3, with 12 bases fitting TRBD1. V dropped 4 bases and J dropped 4; count of bases not matched to a gene: 1. This CDR3 comprises 14 residues. Germline V CDR1 and CDR2: SGHNT, YYREEE (reference sequence). This CDR3 is CASSRDRGPDTQYF. The CDR3 DNA reads TGTGCCAGCAGCCGGGACAGGGGGCCAGATACGCAGTATTTT.

At least ten counts were recorded for this clone. This chain links TRBV6-1 with TRBJ2-4, with 9 bases fitting TRBD2. J gave up 4 bases and V 4 bases, and 5 bases lay outside the gene matches. CDR3 length: 15 amino acids. The germline CDR1 and CDR2 sequences are MNHNS and SASEGT. CDR3 amino acids: CASSATSGVKNIQYF. Here the CDR3 DNA reads TGTGCCAGCAGTGCGACTAGCGGAGTAAAAAACATTCAGTACTTC.

In this sample, this clone turned up a few times. The chain couples TRBV7-6 to TRBJ2-3; maybe TRBD2 (5 bases). Germline V gene data show CDR1 as SGHVS and CDR2 as FNYEAQ. This CDR3 spans 16 amino acids. With 5 bases removed from V and 4 bases from J, the gap between germline ends came to 19 bases. The CDR3 reads CASSLSGLAGPDTQYF. As DNA, the CDR3 is TGTGCCAGCAGCCTGTCCGGGCTAGCCGGCCCAGATACGCAGTATTTT.

The rearrangement uses TRBV5-1 and TRBJ1-2, with 9 bases that match TRBD1. CDR1 is SGHRS, CDR2 YFSETQ, per germline. CDR3 length: 15 amino acids. The V segment lost 0 bases and the J segment 6 bases; nucleotides outside the gene matches: 6. The CDR3 DNA reads as TGCGCCAGCAGCTTGGGCCCCGGGACAGGGAATGGCTACACCTTC. This encodes CASSLGPGTGNGYTF.

This clone was seen a few times. The V and J genes are TRBV7-7 and TRBJ2-2, with 10 bases fitting TRBD1. The germline V gene encodes CDR1 SSHAT and CDR2 FNYEAQ (reference sequence). The CDR3 spans 16 residues. V was pared by 5 bases and J by 4 bases, with 7 bases of the junction left unmatched. The CDR3 region is CASSTETGGGTGELFF. The CDR3 DNA reads as TGTGCCAGCAGCACCGAGACAGGGGGCGGCACCGGGGAGCTGTTTTTT.

The sample holds a few counts of this clone. V gene TRBV6-5 combines with J gene TRBJ2-6; D gene ambiguous. Trimming removed 7 bases from V and 1 base from J, with 11 bases in between. Germline assignment: CDR1 MNHEY and CDR2 SVGAGI. This CDR3 is built from 15 residues. The CDR3 DNA sequence: TGTGCCAGCACCGAAATGGGATCTGGGGCCAACGTCCTGACTTTC. This sequence encodes CASTEMGSGANVLTF.

To note about this clone: This specimen includes other DNA sequences encoding the same CDR3. This chain uses TRBV6-6 with TRBJ2-3, with 8 bases fitting TRBD2. The V gene's germline CDR1 is MNHNY and CDR2 SVGAGI (reference sequence). CDR3 length equals 15 residues. Losses at the gene ends were 2 bases for V and 4 bases for J; bases not matched to a gene: 5. The CDR3 spells CASSYRTGGPDTQYF. The CDR3 region has the DNA TGTGCCAGCAGTTACCGAACGGGGGGGCCAGATACGCAGTATTTT.

This clone was recorded a few times. V gene TRBV5-1 combines with J gene TRBJ2-2, with TRBD1 matching over 7 bases. The CDR3 extends over 17 amino acids. V lost 1 base to trimming and J lost 0 bases; unmatched junction nucleotides: 6. Germline CDR1 reads SGHRS; CDR2 reads YFSETQ. CDR3 protein: CASSLTGTATNTGELFF. The CDR3 coding sequence is TGCGCCAGCAGCTTGACCGGGACAGCCACGAACACCGGGGAGCTGTTTTTT.

This clone showed up just a few times. Since a much larger clone is just one base distant, this may be a read error. The chain recombines TRBV6-6 with TRBJ2-2, with D perhaps matching TRBD1 (6 bases). The CDR3 has 14 amino acids. V lost 6 bases and J 1 base, leaving 9 bases between the germline ends. Germline CDR1 MNHNY, CDR2 SVGAGI (reference sequence). CDR3 DNA: TGTGCCAGCAGCCCGGGACAGAACACCGGGGAGCTGTTTTTT. This gives the protein CASSPGQNTGELFF.

In this sample, this clone turned up a few times. J is TRBJ1-1 and V is TRBV30; no reliable D call. The ends were cut back, 2 bases at V and 0 bases at J, with 13 bases in the middle. Germline lookup yields CDR1 GTSNPN and CDR2 SVGIG (reference sequence). This CDR3 region has 15 residues. DNA for the CDR3: TGTGCCTGGAGTTTGGAGACTACCCTGAACACTGAAGCTTTCTTT. This encodes CAWSLETTLNTEAFF.